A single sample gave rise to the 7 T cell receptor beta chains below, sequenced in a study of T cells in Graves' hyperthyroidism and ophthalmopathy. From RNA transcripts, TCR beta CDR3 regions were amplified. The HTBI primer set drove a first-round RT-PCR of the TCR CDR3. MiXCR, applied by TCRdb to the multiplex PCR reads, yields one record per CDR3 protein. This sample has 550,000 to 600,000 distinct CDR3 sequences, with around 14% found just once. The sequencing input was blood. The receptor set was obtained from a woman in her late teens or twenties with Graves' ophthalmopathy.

CDR3 nucleotides: TGCGCCAGCAGTGACGGGATCTCCTACGAGCAGTACTTC. This sequence encodes CASSDGISYEQYF. The chain uses TRBV10-2 and TRBJ2-7; TRBD2 might be the D (5 bases). This CDR3 is built from 13 residues. Looked up from germline, CDR1 is WSHSY and CDR2 is SAAADI. Trimming shortened V by 3 bases and J by 0 bases, and 6 bases separated the two germline ends.

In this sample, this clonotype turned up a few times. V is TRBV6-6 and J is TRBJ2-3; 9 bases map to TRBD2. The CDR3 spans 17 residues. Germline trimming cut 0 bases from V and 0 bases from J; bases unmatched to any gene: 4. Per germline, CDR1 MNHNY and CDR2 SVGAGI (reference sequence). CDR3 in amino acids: CASSYSRLAASTDTQYF. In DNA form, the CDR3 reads TGTGCCAGCAGTTACTCCCGACTAGCGGCTAGCACAGATACGCAGTATTTT.

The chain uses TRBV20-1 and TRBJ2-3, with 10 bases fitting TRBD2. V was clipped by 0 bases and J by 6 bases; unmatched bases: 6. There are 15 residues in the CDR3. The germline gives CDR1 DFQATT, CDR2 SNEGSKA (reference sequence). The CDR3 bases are TGCAGTGCTAGAGATCCAAGCGGGAGGGCCGATACGCAGTATTTT. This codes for CSARDPSGRADTQYF.

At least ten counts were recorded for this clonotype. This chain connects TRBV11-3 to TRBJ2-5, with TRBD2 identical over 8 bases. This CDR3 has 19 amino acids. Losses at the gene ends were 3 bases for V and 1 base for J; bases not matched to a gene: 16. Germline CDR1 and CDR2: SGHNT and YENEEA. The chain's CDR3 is CASSFDPRLATAAQETQYF. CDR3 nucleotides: TGTGCCAGCAGCTTCGACCCGAGACTAGCGACGGCCGCCCAAGAGACCCAGTACTTC.

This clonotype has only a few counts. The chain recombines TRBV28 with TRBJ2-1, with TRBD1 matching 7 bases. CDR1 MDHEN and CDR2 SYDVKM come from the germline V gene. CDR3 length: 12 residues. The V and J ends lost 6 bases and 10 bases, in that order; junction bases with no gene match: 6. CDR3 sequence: CASSPTGAEQFF. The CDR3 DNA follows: TGTGCCAGCAGCCCTACAGGGGCAGAGCAGTTCTTC.

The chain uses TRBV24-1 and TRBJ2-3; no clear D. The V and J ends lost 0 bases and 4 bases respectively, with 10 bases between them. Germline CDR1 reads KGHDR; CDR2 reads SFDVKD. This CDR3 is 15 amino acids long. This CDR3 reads CATSDLGDIADTQYF. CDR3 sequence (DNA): TGTGCCACCAGTGATTTGGGGGATATCGCAGATACGCAGTATTTT.

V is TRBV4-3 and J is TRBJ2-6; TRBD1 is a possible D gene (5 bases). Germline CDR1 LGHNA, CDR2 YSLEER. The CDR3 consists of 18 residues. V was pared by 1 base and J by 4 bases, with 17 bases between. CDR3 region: CASSQGSVRVTGANVLTF. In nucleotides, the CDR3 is TGCGCCAGCAGCCAAGGAAGCGTCAGGGTGACCGGGGCCAACGTCCTGACTTTC.